Below, 21 T cell receptor beta chains from the same sample are listed, as sequenced in a study of cytomegalovirus exposure and HLA in healthy donors. PCR employed 60 Vbeta and 13 Jbeta primers. Libraries were prepared by immunoSEQ multiplex PCR; TCRdb keeps only in-frame clonotypes and omits some of them. The sample shows 100,000 to 120,000 clones, over 60% of them seen only once. What was sequenced was PBMCs. These receptors were collected from a woman between 25 and 40 years old in good health and CMV-seronegative.

This sequence joins TRBV29-1 and TRBJ2-3, with 7 bases matching TRBD2. The V segment lost 6 bases and the J segment 11 bases; nucleotides outside the gene matches: 11. The CDR3 has 12 amino acids. CDR1 and CDR2 (germline): SQVTM, ANQGSEA. CDR3 DNA sequence: TGCAGCGTGCCCGGAGCGGGGATTGTGCAGTATTTT. It yields the protein CSVPGAGIVQYF.

The CDR3 DNA sequence: TGTGCCAGCAGCCAAGGAAGGGGGCTGGGGCCCCAGCATTTT. It translates to CASSQGRGLGPQHF. The chain employs TRBV16 and TRBJ1-5; TRBD1 agrees at 7 bases. The germline gives CDR1 KGHSY, CDR2 FQNENV. This CDR3 is 14 amino acids long. V was pared by 2 bases and J by 9 bases, with 7 bases of the junction left unmatched.

This sequence joins TRBV19 and TRBJ1-1; no clear D. The CDR3 contains 14 residues. CDR1 and CDR2 from the germline V gene are LNHDA and SQIVND (reference sequence). V was shortened by 5 bases and J by 3 bases, with 13 bases between the two germline ends. The CDR3 region is CASSGLDVDTEAFF. For the CDR3, the DNA is TGTGCCAGTAGTGGGCTTGACGTAGACACTGAAGCTTTCTTT.

This chain joins TRBV28 and TRBJ1-4, with D perhaps matching TRBD1 (5 bases). The V and J ends lost 2 bases and 4 bases respectively, with 8 bases between them. Germline CDR1 and CDR2: MDHEN and SYDVKM. The CDR3 loop spans 14 amino acids. CDR3 residues: CASSLAGFNEKLFF. CDR3 DNA sequence: TGTGCCAGCAGTTTAGCAGGGTTTAATGAAAAACTGTTTTTT. Looking up the rest from reference TRBV28 and TRBJ1-4 gives the full variable domain: DVKVTQSSRYLVKRTGEKVFLECVQDMDHENMFWYRQDPGLGLRLIYFSYDVKMKEKGDIPEGYSVSREKKERFSLILESASTNQTSMYLCASSLAGFNEKLFFGSGTQLSVL.

The chain uses TRBV4-3 and TRBJ2-1; 10 bases are a match to TRBD1. Trimming took 0 bases from V and 4 from J; bases not matched to a gene: 9. The CDR3 totals 18 residues. Germline loops: CDR1 LGHNA, CDR2 YSLEER. This CDR3 reads CASSQDYWPGQGYNEQFF. As DNA, the CDR3 is TGCGCCAGCAGCCAAGATTATTGGCCGGGACAGGGGTACAATGAGCAGTTCTTC.

This chain joins TRBV4-1 and TRBJ1-4, with D tentatively TRBD1 (5 bases). The germline gives CDR1 MGHRA, CDR2 YSYEKL. Trimming pared 4 bases from V and 5 bases from J, leaving 20 bases between. CDR3 length: 17 amino acids. DNA for the CDR3: TGCGCCAGCAGCCGACCGGCGGGCGGGGGAGGGAATGAAAAACTGTTTTTT. Translated: CASSRPAGGGGNEKLFF.

This chain joins TRBV29-1 and TRBJ2-3; a possible D gene is TRBD1 (6 bases). CDR3 size: 13 residues. V was cut by 5 bases and J by 0 bases, with 9 bases left in between. Germline CDR1 is SQVTM and CDR2 is ANQGSEA. The CDR3, as DNA: TGCAGCGTTAACAGGGAAAGCACAGATACGCAGTATTTT. This codes for CSVNRESTDTQYF.

V usage is TRBV5-1 and J usage is TRBJ1-5; D is unclear. CDR1 and CDR2 (germline): SGHRS, YFSETQ. V was clipped by 0 bases and J by 8 bases, with 9 bases between them. This CDR3 is built from 13 residues. Here the CDR3 reads CASSLDSREPQHF. DNA for the CDR3: TGCGCCAGCAGCTTGGACAGTCGAGAGCCCCAGCATTTT.

The chain uses TRBV30 and TRBJ2-3, with 8 bases aligning to TRBD1. CDR1 and CDR2 from the germline V gene are GTSNPN and SVGIG (reference sequence). V shed 3 bases and J 1 base; nucleotides not matched to a gene: 6. CDR3 length: 15 amino acids. CDR3 DNA sequence: TGTGCCTGGAGCCAGACAGGGGCGGGCACAGATACGCAGTATTTT. It is translated as CAWSQTGAGTDTQYF.

The J gene is TRBJ2-7, the V gene TRBV13; TRBD1 agrees at 8 bases. Germline trimming cut 7 bases from V and 2 bases from J; bases unmatched to any gene: 7. Germline values: CDR1 PRHDT, CDR2 FYEKMQ (reference sequence). The CDR3 is 14 residues long. CDR3: CASTARDRPYEQYF. The CDR3 DNA reads TGTGCCAGCACCGCGCGGGACAGGCCCTACGAGCAGTACTTC.

The chain combines TRBV30 with TRBJ2-1; 7 bases line up with TRBD1. The CDR3 length is 14 residues. Germline V lookup: CDR1 GTSNPN, CDR2 SVGIG (reference sequence). The trim removed 1 base at V and 2 bases at J, leaving 2 bases unmatched. The CDR3 nucleotides read TGTGCCTGGAGTGGCAGGGGGACCTACAATGAGCAGTTCTTC. Translation gives CAWSGRGTYNEQFF.

The chain combines TRBV7-9 with TRBJ2-1; 9 bases map to TRBD2. There are 15 residues in the CDR3. Germline CDR1 reads SEHNR; CDR2 reads FQNEAQ (reference sequence). V was pared by 6 bases and J by 8 bases, with 11 bases of the junction left unmatched. The CDR3 DNA follows: TGTGCCAGCAGTCAAGGGGCGGGAGGGGTGGATGAGCAGTTCTTC. Translating gives CASSQGAGGVDEQFF.

The table lists this clone with a few counts. The J gene is TRBJ2-7, the V gene TRBV9; 11 nucleotides line up with TRBD2. The CDR3 runs to 15 residues. With V trimmed by 0 bases and J by 6 bases, 5 bases remained unmatched. Germline lookup yields CDR1 SGDLS and CDR2 YYNGEE. CDR3: CASSVDSGRASEQYF. In DNA, the CDR3 is TGTGCCAGCAGCGTAGATAGCGGGAGGGCCTCCGAGCAGTACTTC. The full variable domain, with the rest looked up from reference TRBV9 and TRBJ2-7, is DSGVTQTPKHLITATGQRVTLRCSPRSGDLSVYWYQQSLDQGLQFLIQYYNGEERAKGNILERFSAQQFPDLHSELNLSSLELGDSALYFCASSVDSGRASEQYFGPGTRLTVT.

The genes are TRBV11-2 and TRBJ2-7; maybe TRBD1 (5 bases). There are 15 residues in the CDR3. The V end lost 5 bases, the J end lost 3 bases, and 17 bases lay between the germline ends. Germline V gene data show CDR1 as SGHAT and CDR2 as FQNNGV. The CDR3 here is CASSHQGSKIYEQYF. The CDR3 DNA reads as TGTGCCAGCAGCCACCAGGGTTCTAAGATCTACGAGCAGTACTTC. Using reference TRBV11-2 and TRBJ2-7 for the parts outside the CDR3, the full variable domain is EAGVAQSPRYKIIEKRQSVAFWCNPISGHATLYWYQQILGQGPKLLIQFQNNGVVDDSQLPKDRFSAERLKGVDSTLKIQPAKLEDSAVYLCASSHQGSKIYEQYFGPGTRLTVT.

V and J are TRBV6-1 and TRBJ1-2; a possible D gene is TRBD1 (5 bases). In germline, CDR1 is MNHNS, CDR2 SASEGT. Trimming cost V 11 bases and J 5 bases, with 18 bases left between them. This CDR3 has 13 residues. In DNA form, the CDR3 reads TGTGCCGCTGCGGGGGGGACTGGATATGGCTACACCTTC. Protein sequence: CAAAGGTGYGYTF.

CDR3 bases: TGTGCCAGCAGTGGGACTAGCGGGGGGGACGATACGCAGTATTTT. Protein: CASSGTSGGDDTQYF. V and J are TRBV6-6 and TRBJ2-3, with TRBD2 matching over 16 bases. The V gene's germline CDR1 is MNHNY and CDR2 SVGAGI (reference sequence). The CDR3 length is 15 residues. After removal of 5 bases from V and 6 bases from J, the junction contained 2 bases not matched to a gene.

The rearrangement joins TRBV9 to TRBJ2-3, with 9 bases that match TRBD2. Per the germline V gene, CDR1 is SGDLS and CDR2 is YYNGEE. The CDR3 loop spans 18 amino acids. V shed 0 bases and J 1 base; nucleotides not matched to a gene: 9. CDR3 amino acids: CASSVGRGGRVGTDTQYF. The CDR3 DNA follows: TGTGCCAGCAGCGTAGGGCGGGGGGGCCGCGTCGGCACAGATACGCAGTATTTT.

The chain has TRBV7-9 and TRBJ2-3; TRBD1 agrees at 7 bases. V shed 4 bases, J shed 0 bases, and the junction held 4 bases outside the gene matches. The CDR3 is 15 amino acids. CDR1 and CDR2 from the germline V gene are SEHNR and FQNEAQ (reference sequence). DNA for the CDR3: TGTGCCAGCAGCTACCGGGACAGAAGCACAGATACGCAGTATTTT. This codes for CASSYRDRSTDTQYF.

The genes are TRBV7-2 and TRBJ2-1, with a weak D call TRBD2 (6 bases). Germline V gene data show CDR1 as SGHTA and CDR2 as FQGNSA. CDR3 length equals 14 residues. V dropped 6 bases and J dropped 3 bases, with 12 bases sitting between them. The DNA of the CDR3 is TGTGCCAGCAGGCGGGACTTAATCTACAATGAGCAGTTCTTC. As protein: CASRRDLIYNEQFF.

Of note for this clone: The same CDR3 also results from other DNA sequences found in this sample. The genes are TRBV29-1 and TRBJ2-7; 8 bases agree with TRBD2. The germline V gene has CDR1 SQVTM and CDR2 ANQGSEA. Trimming at V came to 4 bases and at J to 2 bases, leaving 4 bases not matched to a gene. The CDR3 is made up of 13 amino acids. This chain's CDR3 is CSVVPGGTYEQYF. The CDR3 region has the DNA TGCAGCGTTGTCCCGGGAGGGACCTACGAGCAGTACTTC.

CDR3 sequence: CASSQGTGHNTEAFF. The CDR3 DNA follows: TGCGCCAGCAGCCAAGGGACAGGGCATAACACTGAAGCTTTCTTT. The chain links TRBV4-3 to TRBJ1-1; 8 bases agree with TRBD1. In germline, CDR1 is LGHNA, CDR2 YSLEER. V was pared by 1 base and J by 2 bases, with 3 bases of the junction left unmatched. This CDR3 has 15 amino acids.